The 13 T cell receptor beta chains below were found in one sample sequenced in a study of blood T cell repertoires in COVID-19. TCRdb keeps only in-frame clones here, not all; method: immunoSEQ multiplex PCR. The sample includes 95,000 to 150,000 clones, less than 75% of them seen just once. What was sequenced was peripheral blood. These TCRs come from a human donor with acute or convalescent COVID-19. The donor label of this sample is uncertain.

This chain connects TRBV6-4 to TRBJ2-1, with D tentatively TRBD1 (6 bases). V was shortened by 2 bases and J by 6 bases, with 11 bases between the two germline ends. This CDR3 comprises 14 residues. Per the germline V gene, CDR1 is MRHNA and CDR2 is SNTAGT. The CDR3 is CASSDDPGVNEQFF. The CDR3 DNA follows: TGTGCCAGCAGTGACGACCCAGGGGTCAATGAGCAGTTCTTC.

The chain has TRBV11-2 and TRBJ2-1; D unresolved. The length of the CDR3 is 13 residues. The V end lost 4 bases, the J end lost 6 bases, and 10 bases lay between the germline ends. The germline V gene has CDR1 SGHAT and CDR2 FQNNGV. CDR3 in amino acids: CASSYDILNEQFF. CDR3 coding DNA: TGTGCCAGCAGCTATGACATTCTCAATGAGCAGTTCTTC. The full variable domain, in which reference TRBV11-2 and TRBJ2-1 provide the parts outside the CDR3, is EAGVAQSPRYKIIEKRQSVAFWCNPISGHATLYWYQQILGQGPKLLIQFQNNGVVDDSQLPKDRFSAERLKGVDSTLKIQPAKLEDSAVYLCASSYDILNEQFFGPGTRLTVL.

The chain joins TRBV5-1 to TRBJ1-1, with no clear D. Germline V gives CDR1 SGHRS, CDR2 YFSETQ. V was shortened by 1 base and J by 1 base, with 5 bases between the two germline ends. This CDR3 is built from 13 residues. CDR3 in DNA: TGCGCCAGCAGCTTGAGAGAGAACACTGAAGCTTTCTTT. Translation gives CASSLRENTEAFF. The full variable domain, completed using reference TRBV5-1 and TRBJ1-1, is KAGVTQTPRYLIKTRGQQVTLSCSPISGHRSVSWYQQTPGQGLQFLFEYFSETQRNKGNFPGRFSGRQFSNSRSEMNVSTLELGDSALYLCASSLRENTEAFFGQGTRLTVV.

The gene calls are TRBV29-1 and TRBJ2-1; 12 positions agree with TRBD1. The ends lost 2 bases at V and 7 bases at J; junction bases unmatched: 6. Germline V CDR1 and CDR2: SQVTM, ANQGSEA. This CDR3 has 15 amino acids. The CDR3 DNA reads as TGCAGCGTTGAATCCCCGGGACAGGGGGCAAATGAGCAGTTCTTC. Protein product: CSVESPGQGANEQFF.

The CDR3 sequence is CASSELLAGSTQYF. The CDR3 region has the DNA TGTGCCAGCAGTGAATTACTAGCGGGGAGTACGCAGTATTTT. The chain has TRBV2 and TRBJ2-3; 10 positions match TRBD2. The CDR3 covers 14 residues. CDR1 is SNHLY and CDR2 is FYNNEI in the germline V gene. J gave up 8 bases and V 2 bases, and 4 bases lay outside the gene matches.

CDR3 nucleotide sequence: TGCGCCAGCAGCTTGGGGCAGGCCTTGGATGGCTACACCTTC. It encodes CASSLGQALDGYTF. The rearrangement links TRBV5-1 to TRBJ1-2; no definite D call. The CDR3 runs 14 residues. CDR1 and CDR2 from the germline V gene are SGHRS and YFSETQ. Deletions cut 0 bases from V and 6 bases from J, with 12 bases between.

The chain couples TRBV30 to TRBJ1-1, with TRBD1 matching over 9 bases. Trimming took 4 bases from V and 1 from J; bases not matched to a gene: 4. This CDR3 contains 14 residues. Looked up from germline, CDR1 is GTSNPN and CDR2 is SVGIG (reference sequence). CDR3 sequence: CAWNTGGANTEAFF. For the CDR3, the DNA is TGTGCCTGGAACACAGGGGGCGCGAACACTGAAGCTTTCTTT.

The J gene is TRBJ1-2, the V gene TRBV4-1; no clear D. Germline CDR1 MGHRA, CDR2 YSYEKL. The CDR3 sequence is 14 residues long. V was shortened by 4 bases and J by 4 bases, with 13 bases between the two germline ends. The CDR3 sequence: CASSPSRDIYGYTF. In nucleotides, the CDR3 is TGCGCCAGCAGCCCCAGCCGGGATATCTATGGCTACACCTTC.

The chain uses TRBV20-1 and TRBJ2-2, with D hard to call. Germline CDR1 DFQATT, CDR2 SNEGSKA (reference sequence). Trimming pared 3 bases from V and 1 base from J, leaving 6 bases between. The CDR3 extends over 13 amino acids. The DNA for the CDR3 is TGCAGTGCTAGTCACGGGAACACCGGGGAGCTGTTTTTT. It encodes CSASHGNTGELFF.

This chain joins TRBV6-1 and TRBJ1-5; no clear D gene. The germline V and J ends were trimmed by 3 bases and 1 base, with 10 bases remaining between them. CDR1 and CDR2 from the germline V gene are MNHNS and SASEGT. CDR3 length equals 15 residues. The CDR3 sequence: CASSERTPSNQPQHF. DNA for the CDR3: TGTGCCAGCAGTGAGAGGACTCCAAGCAATCAGCCCCAGCATTTT.

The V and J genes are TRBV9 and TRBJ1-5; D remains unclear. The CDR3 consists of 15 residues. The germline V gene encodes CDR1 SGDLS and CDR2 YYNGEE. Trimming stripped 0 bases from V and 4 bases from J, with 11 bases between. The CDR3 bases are TGTGCCAGCAGCGTAGAAGGGAGCGGGAATCAGCCCCAGCATTTT. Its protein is CASSVEGSGNQPQHF.

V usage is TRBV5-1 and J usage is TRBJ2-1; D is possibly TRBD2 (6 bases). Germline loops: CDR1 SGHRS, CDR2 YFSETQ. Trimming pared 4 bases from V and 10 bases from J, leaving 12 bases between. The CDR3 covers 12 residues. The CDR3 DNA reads TGCGCCAGCAGCCCCGGTGGGAGGGAGCAGTTCTTC. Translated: CASSPGGREQFF.

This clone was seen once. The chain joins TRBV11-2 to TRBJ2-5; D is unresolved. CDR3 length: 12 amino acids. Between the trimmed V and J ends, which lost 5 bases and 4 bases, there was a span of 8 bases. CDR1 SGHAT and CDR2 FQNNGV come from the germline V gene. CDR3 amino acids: CASSVNRETQYF. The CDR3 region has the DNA TGTGCCAGCAGCGTAAACAGAGAGACCCAGTACTTC.